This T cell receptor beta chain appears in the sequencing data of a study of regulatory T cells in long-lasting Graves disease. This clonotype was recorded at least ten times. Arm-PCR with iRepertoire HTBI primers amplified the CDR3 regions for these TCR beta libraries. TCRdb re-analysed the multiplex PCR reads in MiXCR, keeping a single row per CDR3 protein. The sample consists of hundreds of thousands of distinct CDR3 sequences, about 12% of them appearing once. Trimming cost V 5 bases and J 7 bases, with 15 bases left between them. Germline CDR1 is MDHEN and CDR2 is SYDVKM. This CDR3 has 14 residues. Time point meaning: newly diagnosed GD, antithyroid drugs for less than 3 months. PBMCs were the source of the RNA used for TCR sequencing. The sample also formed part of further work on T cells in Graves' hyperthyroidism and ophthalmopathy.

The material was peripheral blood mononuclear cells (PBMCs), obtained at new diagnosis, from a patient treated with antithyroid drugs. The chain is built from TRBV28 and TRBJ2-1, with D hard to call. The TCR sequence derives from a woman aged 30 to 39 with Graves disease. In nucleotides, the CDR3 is TGTGCCAGCAGTCCCACCCACCCAGCAAATGAGCAGTTCTTC. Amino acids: CASSPTHPANEQFF.